This TCR beta chain is drawn from a study of blood T cell repertoires in COVID-19. This CDR3 region has 13 residues. Germline CDR1 SGHRS, CDR2 YFSETQ. V dropped 4 bases and J dropped 3 bases, with 11 bases sitting between them. Sequenced by immunoSEQ multiplex PCR; TCRdb stores in-frame clones only, minus some. The sample consists of under 150,000 clones, roughly 86% of them appearing once. The chain employs TRBV5-1 and TRBJ2-7; D is uncertain. The TCR was taken from a human donor in a cohort sampled during active COVID-19. The source material was peripheral blood. This chain's CDR3 is CASSDRPGYEQYF. CDR3 nucleotide sequence: TGCGCCAGCAGCGACCGACCGGGCTACGAGCAGTACTTC. Full variable domain (missing parts from reference TRBV5-1 and TRBJ2-7): KAGVTQTPRYLIKTRGQQVTLSCSPISGHRSVSWYQQTPGQGLQFLFEYFSETQRNKGNFPGRFSGRQFSNSRSEMNVSTLELGDSALYLCASSDRPGYEQYFGPGTRLTVT.